This T cell receptor (beta chain) was observed in a study of Tregs in tolerant kidney transplant recipients. For the study at large: The nonmyeloablative bone marrow transplants came from related graft donors, with transient mixed chimerism.

The method was immunoSEQ multiplex PCR; TCRdb's version includes in-frame clones alone and lacks a portion of them. The sample carries roughly 69,000 clones, roughly 98% recorded once. Study-wide points: Nucleotide sequences could not be compared across some patients' samples due to primer changes.

In regard to this clone: The antigen remains undetermined.

Thawed PBMCs were FACS-sorted into unstimulated CD4+CD25+CD127- regulatory T cells, CD4+CD25- non-regulatory cells, CD4 and CD8 cells. Before regulatory T cell sorting, thawed PBMCs rested overnight at 37°C in roughly 190 IU/ml IL-2. The sequence was obtained from a human donor who received a combined kidney and bone marrow transplant. Here the sequenced sample was Tregs from blood, taken before the transplant.

In DNA, the CDR3 is TGTGCCAGCAGCCAGGGATGGACTGAAGCTTTCTTT. The encoded protein is CASSQGWTEAFF. The V call is TRBV7-2, the J call TRBJ1-1; TRBD1 is a possible D gene (5 bases). This CDR3 is 12 amino acids long. Germline V gene sequence: CDR1 SGHTA, CDR2 FQGNSA. Trimming took 5 bases from V and 5 from J, leaving 9 bases between them.